The following is a TCR beta chain sequence with its context. These data belong to a study of blood T cell repertoires in COVID-19. V gave up 4 bases and J gave up 7 bases, with 14 bases separating them. The germline gives CDR1 SGHRS, CDR2 YFSETQ. This CDR3 spans 14 amino acids. The protocol was immunoSEQ multiplex PCR, while the TCRdb copy is restricted to in-frame clones and leaves out a portion. Among about 170,000 clones listed, around four fifths were seen once. Sequencing was done on a sample of peripheral blood. J is TRBJ1-4 and V is TRBV5-1; a weak D match, TRBD1 (5 bases). The TCR was taken from a woman aged 65 to 85 with COVID-19, enrolled during active disease. The CDR3, as DNA: TGCGCCAGCAGCACGGTGGGGGACTCTGAAAAACTGTTTTTT. Its translation: CASSTVGDSEKLFF.